One and the same sample provided the 8 T cell receptor beta chains below, sequenced in a study of T cell responses to AZD1222 COVID-19 vaccine. The repertoire was sequenced with immunoSEQ multiplex PCR; TCRdb's copy has only in-frame clones and lacks some. The sample has 130,000 or so clones, approximately 90% seen once. The sample consisted of peripheral blood, taken on day 0 of AZD1222 vaccination. The receptors here all came from an adult in good health.

The table lists this clone with a count of one. The V call is TRBV2, the J call TRBJ1-5; D unclear. Germline V gene data show CDR1 as SNHLY and CDR2 as FYNNEI. This CDR3 spans 14 amino acids. The V end was cut by 9 bases, the J end by 0 bases, with 12 bases between. The CDR3 region has the DNA TGTGCCAGTCACTCGGGGTTTAGCAATCAGCCCCAGCATTTT. Its translation: CASHSGFSNQPQHF.

With regard to this clone: Germline and junction disagree at one end, which may indicate a read error. The J gene is TRBJ2-4, the V gene TRBV5-8; the D gene is possibly TRBD2 (5 bases). The CDR3 runs to 11 residues. CDR1 SGHTS and CDR2 YDEGEE come from the germline V gene. Here the CDR3 DNA reads TGTGCCAGCAGTACGTATGGGAGTTTGGGCTTC. It is translated as CASSTYGSLGF.

This clone is a singleton in its sample. The rearrangement links TRBV6-5 to TRBJ1-1; D is possibly TRBD1 (5 bases). This CDR3 has 13 residues. The V end was cut by 4 bases, the J end by 4 bases, with 10 bases between. Germline lookup yields CDR1 MNHEY and CDR2 SVGAGI. DNA for the CDR3: TGTGCCAGCAGTTTGGGTGGGGCCACTGAAGCTTTCTTT. It translates to CASSLGGATEAFF.

The chain carries TRBV28 and TRBJ1-2; 12 bases are shared with TRBD1. Germline CDR1 MDHEN, CDR2 SYDVKM. The V gene end was trimmed by 5 bases and the J gene end by 4 bases; junction bases not matched to a gene: 11. This CDR3 has 17 residues. As DNA, the CDR3 is TGTGCCAGCAGTCAACCCGGGACAGGGGGCGTTGGCTATGGCTACACCTTC. It specifies CASSQPGTGGVGYGYTF.

This rearrangement joins TRBV6-5 to TRBJ1-2; 7 nucleotides match TRBD1. The junction had 3 bases not matched to a gene; V was cut back by 4 bases and J by 4 bases. This CDR3 is built from 13 residues. CDR1 MNHEY and CDR2 SVGAGI come from the germline V gene. The CDR3 loop is CASSSTGTYGYTF. The CDR3 DNA reads TGTGCCAGCAGTTCGACAGGGACCTATGGCTACACCTTC.

V and J are TRBV6-1 and TRBJ2-1, with a possible D match to TRBD2 (6 bases). CDR3 length equals 18 residues. Germline values: CDR1 MNHNS, CDR2 SASEGT. With 3 bases removed from V and 0 bases from J, the gap between germline ends came to 18 bases. Written as DNA, the CDR3 is TGTGCCAGCAGTGACCGGAAGCTAGCGCAAAGCTCCTACAATGAGCAGTTCTTC. This sequence encodes CASSDRKLAQSSYNEQFF.

The V gene is TRBV5-4, the J gene TRBJ2-7; D is unclear. Germline V CDR1 and CDR2: SGHNT, YYREEE (reference sequence). The CDR3 contains 15 residues. Trimming took off 4 bases at V and 7 bases at J, with 21 bases between the two ends. The CDR3 DNA follows: TGTGCCAGCAGCCCCGGATTGTTCTTGGTAGAGGAGCAGTACTTC. This gives the protein CASSPGLFLVEEQYF.

V and J are TRBV5-4 and TRBJ2-5; possibly TRBD2 for D (6 bases). The CDR3 is 16 residues long. V was clipped by 4 bases and J by 3 bases, with 19 bases between them. The germline gives CDR1 SGHNT, CDR2 YYREEE (reference sequence). The DNA of the CDR3 is TGTGCCAGCAGCGTGGGGAGGCAACTAAAAGAAGAGACCCAGTACTTC. Translating gives CASSVGRQLKEETQYF.